In this sample, the clone carrying this TCR beta chain turned up a few times. Documented treatment: randomized to nivolumab then ipilimumab (arm A) or the reverse (arm B). The data were produced by immunoSEQ multiplex PCR, yet TCRdb's version contains in-frame clones alone and is incomplete. The sample carries under 20,000 clones, approximately 27% recorded once. This sample is part of a study of sequential checkpoint blockade in melanoma. Study background: Patients were randomized 1:1 to nivolumab-then-ipilimumab or ipilimumab-then-nivolumab first-line. After nivolumab or ipilimumab alone, twenty-two patients had week-13 rebiopsies.

This CDR3 has 13 residues. The V gene's germline CDR1 is SQVTM and CDR2 ANQGSEA. V shed 5 bases and J 0 bases; nucleotides not matched to a gene: 4. This TCR was recovered from a human donor with melanoma. The material was tumor tissue (inferred from file names), obtained from a patient given nivolumab and ipilimumab in sequence. The chain uses TRBV29-1 and TRBJ2-7, with 7 bases identical to TRBD1. The chain's CDR3 is CSVLQGISYEQYF. The CDR3 DNA is TGCAGCGTTCTACAGGGGATCTCCTACGAGCAGTACTTC.